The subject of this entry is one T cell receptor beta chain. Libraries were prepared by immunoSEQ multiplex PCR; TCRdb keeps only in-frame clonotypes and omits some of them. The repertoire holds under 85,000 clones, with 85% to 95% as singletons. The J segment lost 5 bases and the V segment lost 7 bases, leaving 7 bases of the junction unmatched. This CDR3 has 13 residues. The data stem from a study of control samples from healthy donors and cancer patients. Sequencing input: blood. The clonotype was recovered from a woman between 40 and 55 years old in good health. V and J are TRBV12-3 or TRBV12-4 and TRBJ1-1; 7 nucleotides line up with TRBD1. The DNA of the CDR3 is TGTGCCAGCACCTGGACAGGAGGGACTGAAGCTTTCTTT. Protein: CASTWTGGTEAFF.